A selection of T cell receptor beta chains follows, all from one sample in a study of blood T cell repertoires in COVID-19. Profiling relied on immunoSEQ multiplex PCR, and the TCRdb table lists in-frame clones only, not all of them. The profile shows about 98,000 clones, 82% of them singletons. The sequenced sample was peripheral blood. The receptors were gathered from a man between 65 and 85 years old with active or convalescent COVID-19. CDR3s include the opening cysteine and the closing phenylalanine or tryptophan. A D gene is named only where the DNA matches it firmly. Expanded clones are given a class, and other clones once, few, many or no size at all.

J gene | V gene | clone size | D gene | CDR3 DNA | CDR3 protein
TRBJ1-5 | TRBV19 | few | TRBD1 | TGTGCCAGTAGGTTGGACAGGGCCTCCTCGTATAGCAATCAGCCCCAGCATTTT | CASRLDRASSYSNQPQHF
TRBJ2-1 | TRBV12-5 | . | . | TGTGCTAGTGGGCCTCGCCCTAGGCAGAGTGAGCAGTTCTTC | CASGPRPRQSEQFF
TRBJ2-1 | TRBV4-1 | . | TRBD2 | TGCGCCAGCAGCCACGGACTAGCGGGGGGGGAAAGCTCCTACAATGAGCAGTTCTTC | CASSHGLAGGESSYNEQFF
TRBJ2-7 | TRBV5-6 | . | TRBD2 | TGTGCCAGCAGCCCCCGGGGGGGGAGCTCCTACGAGCAGTACTTC | CASSPRGGSSYEQYF
TRBJ1-1 | TRBV29-1 | . | . | TGCAGCGCCAGGGAGGTCACTGAAGCTTTCTTT | CSAREVTEAFF
TRBJ1-4 | TRBV18 | few | TRBD1 | TGTGCCAGCTCACCCAACAGGGGCACTAATGAAAAACTGTTTTTT | CASSPNRGTNEKLFF
TRBJ1-4 | TRBV12-3/TRBV12-4 | . | TRBD1 | TGTGCCAGCCGGGGACAGCCTAATGAAAAACTGTTTTTT | CASRGQPNEKLFF
TRBJ1-6 | TRBV7-2 | . | TRBD1 | TGTGCCAGCAGCCGGATAGACAGGGATAATTCACCCCTCCACTTT | CASSRIDRDNSPLHF
TRBJ2-1 | TRBV21-1 | . | . | TGTGCCAGCAGCAAGGGACACGGACAGGGCCATGAGCAGTTCTTC | CASSKGHGQGHEQFF
TRBJ2-4 | TRBV6-5 | . | . | TGTGCCAGCAGTTTCCAAGGACAGAACATTCAGTACTTC | CASSFQGQNIQYF
TRBJ1-5 | TRBV5-5 | . | . | TGTGCCAGCAGCTTGCATGGAGTACGGCAGCCCCAGCATTTT | CASSLHGVRQPQHF
TRBJ1-5 | TRBV6-1 | . | . | TGTGCCAGCAGTGGCAACCGAACAGGGCTATTTGATCAGCCCCAGCATTTT | CASSGNRTGLFDQPQHF
TRBJ2-3 | TRBV6-5 | . | . | TGTGCCAGCAGTTTACAACTAGGCGGAAGCACAGATACGCAGTATTTT | CASSLQLGGSTDTQYF
TRBJ2-3 | TRBV9 | few | TRBD2 | TGTGCCAGCAGCGTAGTCGGGGGGAATACGCAGTATTTT | CASSVVGGNTQYF
TRBJ1-6 | TRBV13 | few | TRBD1 | TGTGCCAGCAGCTTAGGAGGGGTAGACAGGGCGGCCGGCTCACCCCTCCACTTT | CASSLGGVDRAAGSPLHF
TRBJ1-2 | TRBV4-3 | . | . | TGCGCCAGCAGCCAAGAAGCGGGGCGTTTTTTCTCTTATGGCTACACCTTC | CASSQEAGRFFSYGYTF
TRBJ1-2 | TRBV6-5 | . | TRBD1 | TGTGCCAGCAGTCTGACCGGGACAGGGAACGGGGGCTACACCTTC | CASSLTGTGNGGYTF
TRBJ2-3 | TRBV7-2 | . | TRBD2 | TGTGCCAGCAGCTTAGGGGCTAGCGGGCGCACAGATACGCAGTATTTT | CASSLGASGRTDTQYF
TRBJ2-1 | TRBV4-2 | . | . | TGTGCCAGCAGCCAGGACAACTACAATGAGCAGTTCTTC | CASSQDNYNEQFF
TRBJ2-7 | TRBV10-3 | . | TRBD1 | TGTGCCGCACGGGACAGCTCTAGCGAGCAGTACTTC | CAARDSSSEQYF
TRBJ1-6 | TRBV7-2 | few | TRBD1 | TGTGCCAGCAGCTCGGACAGGGTAAATTCACCCCTCCACTTT | CASSSDRVNSPLHF
TRBJ1-1 | TRBV5-1 | . | . | TGCGCCAGCAGCCCCGACGGAGGCAGGACTGAAGCTTTCTTT | CASSPDGGRTEAFF
TRBJ2-1 | TRBV28 | . | TRBD1 | TGTGCCAGCAAAGGGACAGAGTATAAGCAGTTCTTC | CASKGTEYKQFF
TRBJ2-5 | TRBV6-4 | once | . | TGTGCCAGCAGTGAAGGGCAGGGTGGGAAGACCCAGTACTTC | CASSEGQGGKTQYF
TRBJ1-6 | TRBV19 | few | . | TGTGCCAGTAGTACCATTCAGGGGTCTAATTCACCCCTCCACTTT | CASSTIQGSNSPLHF
TRBJ2-7 | TRBV30 | . | . | TGTGCCTGGAGGGTCCCGGGACTCCAGTACTTC | CAWRVPGLQYF
TRBJ2-3 | TRBV10-2 | few | . | TGCGCCAGCAGCCTTGGGGCCCTCACAGATACGCAGTATTTT | CASSLGALTDTQYF
TRBJ2-7 | TRBV30 | . | . | TGTGCCTGGAGTGTACTCTACGAGCAGTACTTC | CAWSVLYEQYF
TRBJ1-4 | TRBV5-1 | . | . | TGCGCCAGCAGCATGCCGGACAGCGAAAAACTGTTTTTT | CASSMPDSEKLFF
TRBJ2-7 | TRBV5-1 | . | TRBD1 | TGCGCCAGCAGATGGACAGGAGCGAATACCTACGAGCAGTACTTC | CASRWTGANTYEQYF
TRBJ1-1 | TRBV5-4 | . | . | TGTGCCAGCAGCTTGGCAGGCGGGGGTTTTACTGAAGCTTTCTTT | CASSLAGGGFTEAFF
TRBJ2-3 | TRBV6-1 | . | . | TGTGCCAGCAGTGAATTTGGGCCAGATACGCAGTATTTT | CASSEFGPDTQYF
TRBJ1-1 | TRBV7-2 | . | TRBD1 | TGTGCCAGCAGCTTAGGAGGGACAGTGGGCTCTGAAGCTTTCTTT | CASSLGGTVGSEAFF
TRBJ2-1 | TRBV5-4 | . | TRBD1 | TGTGCCAGCGGGACAGGGTCGAACAATGAGCAGTTCTTC | CASGTGSNNEQFF
TRBJ2-1 | TRBV11-1 | . | . | TGTGCCAGCAGCTTAGCTTCATACAATGAGCAGTTCTTC | CASSLASYNEQFF
TRBJ2-6 | TRBV6-5 | . | . | TGTGCCAGCTCCCTCGGGACTGGGGCCAACGTCCTGACTTTC | CASSLGTGANVLTF
TRBJ2-2 | TRBV5-1 | . | TRBD1 | TGCGCCAGCAGCTTGGGACAGGGGGATTCGAACACCGGGGAGCTGTTTTTT | CASSLGQGDSNTGELFF
TRBJ2-3 | TRBV18 | . | TRBD1 | TGTGCCAGCTCACGCAGGGACAGGGGATCCACAGATACGCAGTATTTT | CASSRRDRGSTDTQYF
TRBJ1-2 | TRBV29-1 | . | . | TGCAGCGCGCAGACCTATCAGGGATTCGATGGCTACACCTTC | CSAQTYQGFDGYTF
TRBJ1-4 | TRBV7-8 | few | TRBD1 | TGTGCCAGCAGCCCAAATGACAGGGCTGAAAAACTGTTTTTT | CASSPNDRAEKLFF
TRBJ1-5 | TRBV19 | few | . | TGTGCCAGTATCCCTAGGGGGGGAAGGGGCAATCAGCCCCAGCATTTT | CASIPRGGRGNQPQHF
TRBJ2-2 | TRBV12-5 | . | . | TGTGCTAGTGGTTTGGCACAGGGTACCGGGGAGCTGTTTTTT | CASGLAQGTGELFF